A few counts support the clone carrying this TCR beta chain. This entry belongs to a study of early T cells in non-severe SARS-CoV-2 infection. CDR1 is SQVTM, CDR2 ANQGSEA, per germline. Trimming removed 0 bases at V and 2 bases at J, with 13 bases between. The CDR3 is 16 amino acids. Unique molecular identifiers were affixed to single, distinct cDNA molecules. Each CDR3 protein is one row after TCRdb ran MiXCR on the 5' RACE reads. The sample lists more than 75,000 distinct CDR3 sequences, less than 15% occurring once. The source material was whole blood. This TCR was sampled from an adult who was a healthcare worker with PCR-confirmed SARS-CoV-2 infection or an uninfected control (not recorded which). The gene calls are TRBV29-1 and TRBJ1-4; D is perhaps TRBD1 (6 bases). CDR3: CSVEEVEGETNEKLFF. CDR3 sequence (DNA): TGCAGCGTTGAAGAAGTTGAGGGGGAGACTAATGAAAAACTGTTTTTT.